Presented here are 25 T cell receptor beta chains from one specimen sequenced in a study of OX40 agonist ivuxolimab in advanced cancers. Assay used: immunoSEQ multiplex PCR; TCRdb lists only in-frame clones, some missing. In the table there are about 69,000 clones, about 80% of which are singletons. The source material was CD4+ or CD8+ T cells sorted from blood, sampled in a trial of the OX40 agonist ivuxolimab. These receptors all stem from an adult with an advanced solid tumor such as melanoma, head and neck, liver or kidney cancer.

This clone was seen once. This sequence joins TRBV27 and TRBJ1-5; D perhaps matches TRBD1 (6 bases). Between the trimmed V and J ends, which lost 5 bases and 7 bases, there was a span of 18 bases. Germline CDR1 reads MNHEY; CDR2 reads SMNVEV (reference sequence). The CDR3 is 15 amino acids. The CDR3 sequence: CASSLIQGPGQPQHF. The CDR3 nucleotides read TGTGCCAGCAGTCTCATACAGGGACCGGGGCAGCCCCAGCATTTT.

The V gene is TRBV28, the J gene TRBJ1-5, with 8 bases identical to TRBD1. Germline V CDR1 and CDR2: MDHEN, SYDVKM. Losses at the gene ends were 2 bases for V and 13 bases for J; bases not matched to a gene: 13. There are 15 residues in the CDR3. For the CDR3, the DNA is TGTGCCAGCAGTTTACTCCATGGGACAGGTAGGGTGCAGCATTTT. Protein product: CASSLLHGTGRVQHF.

This clone was counted between two and nine times. The chain carries TRBV6-4 and TRBJ1-6, with D unresolved. From germline, CDR1 is MRHNA and CDR2 SNTAGT. The CDR3 covers 13 residues. V was trimmed by 4 bases and J by 7 bases, leaving 8 bases between them. In DNA, the CDR3 is TGTGCCAGCAGTGGGGAGAGGAATTCACCCCTCCACTTT. It is translated as CASSGERNSPLHF.

The chain uses TRBV6-6 and TRBJ1-3, with TRBD1 matching over 8 bases. Germline assignment: CDR1 MNHNY and CDR2 SVGAGI (reference sequence). With 6 bases clipped from V and 0 bases from J, the junction kept 7 bases outside the gene matches. This CDR3 comprises 16 residues. The CDR3 DNA follows: TGTGCCAGCAGCCTGCGGACAGGGTACTCTGGAAACACCATATATTTT. Protein product: CASSLRTGYSGNTIYF.

The chain couples TRBV7-3 to TRBJ2-1, with 7 bases matching TRBD2. This CDR3 is built from 15 residues. Germline CDR1 and CDR2: SGHTA and FQGTGA. The J segment lost 3 bases and the V segment lost 3 bases, leaving 5 bases of the junction unmatched. The CDR3 region is CASSFYGGYYNEQFF. The CDR3, as DNA: TGTGCCAGCAGCTTTTACGGGGGGTACTACAATGAGCAGTTCTTC.

The V gene is TRBV19, the J gene TRBJ1-1; 11 bases map to TRBD1. Germline-derived CDR1 and CDR2 are LNHDA and SQIVND (reference sequence). The CDR3 spans 16 residues. Trimming removed 10 bases from V and 0 bases from J; junction bases left unmatched: 10. CDR3 sequence: CATADRGQKVNTEAFF. CDR3 DNA sequence: TGTGCCACTGCGGACAGGGGGCAAAAGGTGAACACTGAAGCTTTCTTT.

The chain employs TRBV4-1 and TRBJ2-1; 8 bases are shared with TRBD1. The CDR3 contains 15 residues. Trimming removed 4 bases from V and 8 bases from J; junction bases left unmatched: 10. CDR1 and CDR2 (germline): MGHRA, YSYEKL. The CDR3 nucleotides are TGCGCCAGCAGCCGCCAGGGGGCTAGCGTGGATGAGCAGTTCTTC. Its protein product is CASSRQGASVDEQFF.

The V gene is TRBV6-1, the J gene TRBJ1-2, with D possibly matching TRBD1 (5 bases). The CDR3 consists of 14 residues. With 2 bases removed from V and 3 bases from J, the gap between germline ends came to 10 bases. The V gene's germline CDR1 is MNHNS and CDR2 SASEGT. The CDR3 DNA follows: TGTGCCAGCAGTGAAACGGGACGGGACTATGGCTACACCTTC. Translating it yields CASSETGRDYGYTF.

This clone has only one observation. This chain joins TRBV7-9 and TRBJ2-5; no clear D. From germline, CDR1 is SEHNR and CDR2 FQNEAQ (reference sequence). The CDR3 runs to 13 residues. V was pared by 3 bases and J by 5 bases, with 10 bases between. In DNA form, the CDR3 reads TGTGCCAGCAGCTTTGTGGGTAGTGAGACCCAGTACTTC. It translates to CASSFVGSETQYF.

This chain connects TRBV7-8 to TRBJ2-7; 10 bases agree with TRBD1. The J segment lost 5 bases and the V segment lost 2 bases, leaving 6 bases of the junction unmatched. This CDR3 comprises 15 residues. Germline assignment: CDR1 SGHVS and CDR2 FQNEAQ. The CDR3 nucleotides read TGTGCCAGCAGCTTAAGGGGACAGGGGACGAACGAGCAGTACTTC. Translation gives CASSLRGQGTNEQYF.

The genes are TRBV10-3 and TRBJ1-2; the D is unclear. CDR3 size: 15 residues. Looked up from germline, CDR1 is ENHRY and CDR2 is SYGVKD. Trimming pared 3 bases from V and 4 bases from J, leaving 15 bases between. As DNA, the CDR3 is TGTGCCATCAGTGATAGGATGAGTAGTGGCTATGGCTACACCTTC. Translating gives CAISDRMSSGYGYTF.

This clone occurred once. The rearrangement links TRBV7-3 to TRBJ2-7; perhaps D is TRBD1 or TRBD2 (6 bases each). V lost 5 bases, J lost 1 base, and 15 bases lay in between. CDR1 is SGHTA and CDR2 is FQGTGA in the germline V gene. This CDR3 region has 15 residues. The CDR3 coding sequence is TGTGCCAGCAGCCGCGGGGCAGGGGATTCCTACGAGCAGTACTTC. Protein: CASSRGAGDSYEQYF.

The chain links TRBV9 to TRBJ2-1, with D perhaps TRBD2 (5 bases). In germline, CDR1 is SGDLS, CDR2 YYNGEE. The CDR3 consists of 14 residues. Trimming shortened V by 0 bases and J by 8 bases, and 12 bases separated the two germline ends. This CDR3 is CASSVGGVRDEQFF. As DNA, the CDR3 is TGTGCCAGCAGCGTAGGTGGAGTGAGGGATGAGCAGTTCTTC.

About this clone itself: In the same sample, other DNA sequences code for this CDR3. The V and J genes are TRBV6-1 and TRBJ2-7; D unclear. This CDR3 has 13 residues. CDR1 is MNHNS, CDR2 SASEGT, per germline. The V gene lost 4 bases and the J gene lost 3 bases, with 10 bases spanning the gap. The CDR3 loop reads CASSVSGVYEQYF. The CDR3 DNA sequence: TGTGCCAGCAGTGTGTCTGGGGTCTACGAGCAGTACTTC.

The chain has TRBV6-5 and TRBJ2-5; D might be TRBD2 (6 bases). V lost 6 bases, J lost 7 bases, and 18 bases lay in between. The CDR3 covers 14 residues. The germline gives CDR1 MNHEY, CDR2 SVGAGI. The CDR3 bases are TGTGCCAGCAGCGGGAGCCGACTAAGCGGGACCCAGTACTTC. Protein: CASSGSRLSGTQYF.

This clone was found a few times. The chain combines TRBV10-3 with TRBJ2-1, with TRBD2 matching over 12 bases. Looked up from germline, CDR1 is ENHRY and CDR2 is SYGVKD. The CDR3 extends over 15 amino acids. V shed 2 bases, J shed 4 bases, and the junction held 0 bases outside the gene matches. CDR3 residues: CAISEGLAGYNEQFF. For the CDR3, the DNA is TGTGCCATCAGTGAGGGACTAGCGGGGTACAATGAGCAGTTCTTC.

The chain couples TRBV9 to TRBJ2-3; tentatively, D is TRBD2 (6 bases). V lost 2 bases to trimming and J lost 2 bases, with 12 bases between them. Per the germline V gene, CDR1 is SGDLS and CDR2 is YYNGEE. The CDR3 runs to 15 residues. CDR3 bases: TGTGCCAGCAGCGTTCCCGGGCGGGACACAGATACGCAGTATTTT. This sequence encodes CASSVPGRDTDTQYF.

As to this clone: The sample carries other DNA sequences with the same CDR3. The V gene is TRBV6-5, the J gene TRBJ1-4; D is unclear. Germline assignment: CDR1 MNHEY and CDR2 SVGAGI. V gave up 6 bases and J gave up 8 bases, with 7 bases separating them. The CDR3 has 11 amino acids. The CDR3: CASRGGEKLFF. The CDR3 DNA is TGTGCCAGCAGGGGCGGAGAAAAACTGTTTTTT.

This clone occurred once. The genes are TRBV5-3 and TRBJ1-6, with 7 positions matching TRBD1. TRBV5-3 is identified as an open reading frame with a role that is uncertain. V shed 0 bases, J shed 2 bases, and the junction held 5 bases outside the gene matches. There are 17 residues in the CDR3. CDR3 bases: TGTGCCAGAAGCTTGGCACAGGGGAGAACCTATAATTCACCCCTCCACTTT. This translates into CARSLAQGRTYNSPLHF.

The chain is built from TRBV28 and TRBJ2-4; 10 positions match TRBD1. V shed 8 bases and J 0 bases; nucleotides not matched to a gene: 7. Germline V gene data show CDR1 as MDHEN and CDR2 as SYDVKM. CDR3 length: 16 residues. The CDR3: CASGQGGTLAKNIQYF. CDR3 DNA sequence: TGTGCCAGCGGACAGGGGGGGACACTAGCCAAAAACATTCAGTACTTC.

The J gene is TRBJ1-6, the V gene TRBV18, with 9 nucleotides matching TRBD1. The CDR3 sequence is 18 residues long. CDR1 KGHSH and CDR2 LQKENI come from the germline V gene. After removal of 2 bases from V and 7 bases from J, the junction contained 12 bases not matched to a gene. CDR3 region: CASSPKAQTGGRNSPLHF. The CDR3 DNA follows: TGTGCCAGCTCACCAAAAGCCCAAACAGGGGGCCGGAATTCACCCCTCCACTTT.

This chain links TRBV6-1 with TRBJ2-7; D is undetermined. Germline V gene lookup returns CDR1 MNHNS and CDR2 SASEGT. The CDR3 length is 13 residues. V shed 3 bases and J shed 2 bases, with 8 bases lying between them. The CDR3 nucleotides read TGTGCCAGCAGTGATGGGCGAACCTACGAGCAGTACTTC. Translating gives CASSDGRTYEQYF.

This chain connects TRBV5-1 to TRBJ2-2; 9 nucleotides agree with TRBD2. The V gene's germline CDR1 is SGHRS and CDR2 YFSETQ. This CDR3 region has 17 residues. J gave up 0 bases and V 4 bases, and 7 bases lay outside the gene matches. CDR3 in amino acids: CASSTIAGDANTGELFF. CDR3 nucleotides: TGCGCCAGCAGCACTATAGCGGGGGACGCGAACACCGGGGAGCTGTTTTTT. The full variable domain, in which reference TRBV5-1 and TRBJ2-2 provide the parts outside the CDR3, is KAGVTQTPRYLIKTRGQQVTLSCSPISGHRSVSWYQQTPGQGLQFLFEYFSETQRNKGNFPGRFSGRQFSNSRSEMNVSTLELGDSALYLCASSTIAGDANTGELFFGEGSRLTVL.

This chain uses TRBV2 with TRBJ2-3, with D perhaps TRBD1 or TRBD2 (5 bases each). The CDR3 length is 16 residues. V was pared by 6 bases and J by 1 base, with 17 bases between. Germline V gene data show CDR1 as SNHLY and CDR2 as FYNNEI. CDR3 residues: CASRVGTAARTDTQYF. Here the CDR3 DNA reads TGTGCCAGCAGGGTGGGGACGGCCGCCCGCACAGATACGCAGTATTTT.

This chain joins TRBV4-1 and TRBJ1-1; a possible D gene is TRBD1 (5 bases). The germline gives CDR1 MGHRA, CDR2 YSYEKL. V was shortened by 0 bases and J by 7 bases, with 15 bases between the two germline ends. The CDR3 is 15 residues long. CDR3 region: CASSQDTGRLGEAFF. In DNA, the CDR3 is TGCGCCAGCAGCCAAGATACAGGCCGTCTGGGTGAAGCTTTCTTT.